This T cell receptor beta chain was identified in a study of beta chain features in type 1 diabetes. Study summary: Sorted cell examination encompassed roughly 110,000,000 cells across all samples.

The authors obtained over 95% purity in all sorted populations. Germline V gene data show CDR1 as LNHNV and CDR2 as YYDKDF (reference sequence). Trimming cost V 5 bases and J 8 bases; bases outside gene matches: 10. This CDR3 spans 14 amino acids. The sequenced template was cDNA made from the entire isolated RNA. TCRdb's copy holds only in-frame clones and misses some; the assay was immunoSEQ multiplex PCR. This sample has nearly 250,000 clones, with about 70% found just once. Material: naive CD4+ T cells from blood. The chain carries TRBV15 and TRBJ2-3; 7 positions agree with TRBD2. This receptor was taken from a man aged 25 to 40 in good health. The CDR3 reads CATSPGGTVVTQYF. The CDR3 coding sequence is TGTGCCACCAGCCCGGGAGGAACAGTCGTTACGCAGTATTTT. Variable domain in full (rest from reference TRBV15 and TRBJ2-3): DAMVIQNPRYQVTQFGKPVTLSCSQTLNHNVMYWYQQKSSQAPKLLFHYYDKDFNNEADTPDNFQSRRPNTSFCFLDIRSPGLGDTAMYLCATSPGGTVVTQYFGPGTRLTVL.